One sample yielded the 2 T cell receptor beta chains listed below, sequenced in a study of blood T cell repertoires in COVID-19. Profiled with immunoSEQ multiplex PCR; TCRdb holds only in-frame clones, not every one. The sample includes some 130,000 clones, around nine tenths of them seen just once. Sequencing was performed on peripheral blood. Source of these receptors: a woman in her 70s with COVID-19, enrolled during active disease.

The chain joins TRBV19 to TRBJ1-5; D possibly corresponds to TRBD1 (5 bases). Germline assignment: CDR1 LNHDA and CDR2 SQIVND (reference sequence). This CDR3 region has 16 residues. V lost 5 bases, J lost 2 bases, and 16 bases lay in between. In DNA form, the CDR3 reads TGTGCCAGTAGTCCTCAGGGCGGGGTGGGCAATCAGCCCCAGCATTTT. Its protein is CASSPQGGVGNQPQHF.

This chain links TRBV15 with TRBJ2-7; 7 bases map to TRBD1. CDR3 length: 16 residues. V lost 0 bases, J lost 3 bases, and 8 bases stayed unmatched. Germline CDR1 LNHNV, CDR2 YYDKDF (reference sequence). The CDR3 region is CATSRERAGGYYEQYF. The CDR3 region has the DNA TGTGCCACCAGCAGAGAGCGGGCAGGGGGATACTACGAGCAGTACTTC.